Following are 26 T cell receptor beta chains from one sample sequenced in a study of CD8 T cells in ankylosing spondylitis. Whole-study findings and limits: There was a TCR beta motif, made of several highly homologous variants, that appeared characteristic of ankylosing spondylitis blood.

One entry per CDR3 protein, called by TCRdb with MiXCR from the 5' RACE reads. The sample lists around 540,000 distinct CDR3 sequences, roughly 13% occurring once. Which antigens these TCRs recognize remains unknown. Sequencing was performed on blood, either unsorted or a sorted T cell fraction (not recorded which). Every receptor here comes from a male donor with ankylosing spondylitis.

The chain couples TRBV6-1 to TRBJ2-7; no clear D gene. With 0 bases removed from V and 4 bases from J, the gap between germline ends came to 4 bases. This CDR3 is 12 amino acids long. Germline assignment: CDR1 MNHNS and CDR2 SASEGT. The CDR3 region is CASSEAFYEQYV. CDR3 nucleotide sequence: TGTGCCAGCAGTGAAGCGTTTTACGAGCAGTACGTC.

This chain joins TRBV20-1 and TRBJ2-1, with TRBD2 matching over 9 bases. The junction had 15 bases not matched to a gene; V was cut back by 5 bases and J by 4 bases. The CDR3 runs 17 residues. Germline lookup yields CDR1 DFQATT and CDR2 SNEGSKA (reference sequence). Here the CDR3 reads CSAPGLAGKLKYNEQFF. CDR3 nucleotides: TGCAGTGCTCCGGGGCTAGCGGGAAAATTAAAATACAATGAGCAGTTCTTC.

About this clonotype: A much larger clone lies a single base off, so this may be a read error. Likely a read error: the CDR3 ends without its conserved phenylalanine or tryptophan. The J gene is TRBJ1-6, the V gene TRBV9; possible D gene TRBD1, 5 bases. Germline V gene sequence: CDR1 SGDLS, CDR2 YYNGEE. V was trimmed by 3 bases and J by 7 bases, leaving 14 bases between them. The CDR3 extends over 15 amino acids. In DNA form, the CDR3 reads TGTGCCAGCAGCGGGGTAACAGGCGGCAATTCACCCCTCCACCTT. Amino acids: CASSGVTGGNSPLHL.

In its sample, this clonotype was seen many times. The rearrangement links TRBV5-1 to TRBJ2-2; no reliable D call. The CDR3 length is 15 residues. The ends were cut back, 1 base at V and 1 base at J, with 8 bases in the middle. CDR1 and CDR2 (germline): SGHRS, YFSETQ. The CDR3 loop reads CASSLMWGNTGELFF. The CDR3 region has the DNA TGCGCCAGCAGCTTGATGTGGGGGAACACCGGGGAGCTGTTTTTT.

The V call is TRBV9, the J call TRBJ2-1, with 7 positions matching TRBD2. The CDR3 is made up of 16 amino acids. Germline CDR1 reads SGDLS; CDR2 reads YYNGEE. J lost 5 bases, V lost 4 bases, and 12 bases had no gene match. Here the CDR3 DNA reads TGTGCCAGCAGCCCACGATACGGGGGGAGGAACAATGAGCAGTTCTTC. This encodes CASSPRYGGRNNEQFF.

V is TRBV30 and J is TRBJ2-7; D is ambiguous. V was pared by 2 bases and J by 4 bases, with 9 bases between. Germline CDR1 and CDR2: GTSNPN and SVGIG (reference sequence). This CDR3 is built from 12 residues. Here the CDR3 reads CAWSRTVYEQYF. The CDR3 nucleotides are TGTGCCTGGAGTCGGACGGTTTACGAGCAGTACTTC.

A word on this clonotype: A read error is possible here, since a much larger clone lies one base away. The chain has TRBV29-1 and TRBJ2-3; maybe TRBD2 (5 bases). V dropped 1 base and J dropped 1 base, with 12 bases sitting between them. Germline lookup yields CDR1 SQVTM and CDR2 ANQGSEA. The CDR3 extends over 15 amino acids. The DNA for the CDR3 is TGCAGCGTTGAAGCTGGTACGGAGGGCACAGATACGCAGTATTTT. Its translation is CSVEAGTEGTDTQYF.

The table lists this clonotype with many counts. The chain links TRBV24-1 to TRBJ2-1, with D hard to call. The CDR3 runs 13 residues. CDR1 KGHDR and CDR2 SFDVKD come from the germline V gene. Trimming left V 2 bases short and J 10 bases short, with 11 bases between. CDR3 amino acids: CATSDWGSSEQFF. The CDR3 DNA sequence: TGTGCCACCAGTGATTGGGGATCAAGCGAGCAGTTCTTC.

This clonotype was counted between two and nine times. The chain has TRBV15 and TRBJ1-2; TRBD1 matches at 11 bases. Trimming took 3 bases from V and 5 from J; bases not matched to a gene: 11. Germline CDR1 reads LNHNV; CDR2 reads YYDKDF (reference sequence). This CDR3 has 17 amino acids. The CDR3 protein is CATSSHDSGQGAYGYTF. The CDR3 region has the DNA TGTGCCACCAGCAGCCATGACTCCGGACAGGGGGCATATGGCTACACCTTC.

This clonotype was found many times. The gene calls are TRBV5-1 and TRBJ2-3; perhaps TRBD1 as D (5 bases). V dropped 0 bases and J dropped 4 bases, with 15 bases sitting between them. The CDR3 loop spans 16 amino acids. Looked up from germline, CDR1 is SGHRS and CDR2 is YFSETQ. DNA for the CDR3: TGCGCCAGCAGCTTGGACGGCAGGGTAGACGCAGATACGCAGTATTTT. Translated, it gives CASSLDGRVDADTQYF. Filled out from reference TRBV5-1 and TRBJ2-3, the complete variable domain reads KAGVTQTPRYLIKTRGQQVTLSCSPISGHRSVSWYQQTPGQGLQFLFEYFSETQRNKGNFPGRFSGRQFSNSRSEMNVSTLELGDSALYLCASSLDGRVDADTQYFGPGTRLTVL.

The chain couples TRBV5-1 to TRBJ2-1; 11 bases are a match to TRBD2. Unmatched junction bases numbered 7, after V lost 4 bases and J lost 4 bases. The CDR3 sequence is 16 residues long. Germline V gene sequence: CDR1 SGHRS, CDR2 YFSETQ. Here the CDR3 reads CASSTGTSGLYNEQFF. CDR3 DNA: TGCGCCAGCAGCACGGGGACTAGCGGACTGTACAATGAGCAGTTCTTC.

This clonotype has more than one count but fewer than ten. This rearrangement joins TRBV20-1 to TRBJ1-2, with a possible D match to TRBD1 (5 bases). This CDR3 region has 15 residues. Germline CDR1 DFQATT, CDR2 SNEGSKA (reference sequence). The CDR3 loop is CSGAPQRINRPGYTF. In DNA form, the CDR3 reads TGCAGCGGGGCCCCCCAAAGGATCAACCGTCCAGGCTACACCTTC.

This clonotype was found many times. The genes are TRBV7-9 and TRBJ2-1, with a possible D match to TRBD2 (7 bases). CDR1 is SEHNR and CDR2 is FQNEAQ in the germline V gene (reference sequence). V gave up 2 bases and J gave up 4 bases, with 15 bases separating them. The CDR3 spans 16 residues. In nucleotides, the CDR3 is TGTGCCAGCAGCTTAAGCCTAGGGGGGGCTTACAATGAGCAGTTCTTC. This encodes CASSLSLGGAYNEQFF.

This clonotype was detected ten times or more. V gene TRBV11-3 combines with J gene TRBJ2-1, with 7 bases matching TRBD2. V shed 2 bases, J shed 5 bases, and the junction held 6 bases outside the gene matches. CDR1 is SGHNT, CDR2 YENEEA, per germline. This CDR3 contains 15 residues. The CDR3 reads CASSLFGTTHNEQFF. The CDR3 coding sequence is TGTGCCAGCAGCTTATTCGGGACTACCCACAATGAGCAGTTCTTC.

This clonotype was observed many times. The chain carries TRBV5-1 and TRBJ2-7, with D possibly called TRBD1 or TRBD2 (5 bases each). From germline, CDR1 is SGHRS and CDR2 YFSETQ. This CDR3 contains 14 residues. The V gene lost 4 bases and the J gene lost 0 bases, with 11 bases spanning the gap. The CDR3 nucleotides read TGCGCCAGCAGCGGGGGAAGCGGCTCCTACGAGCAGTACTTC. This sequence encodes CASSGGSGSYEQYF.

This clonotype was seen repeatedly, ten times or more. This chain joins TRBV7-2 and TRBJ1-5, with D possibly TRBD1 on 6 matching bases. V lost 0 bases and J 4 bases, leaving 10 bases between the germline ends. The CDR3 runs 15 residues. Germline CDR1 SGHTA, CDR2 FQGNSA. The CDR3 nucleotides are TGTGCCAGCAGCTTAGCACGGCAGGGGAATCAGCCCCAGCATTTT. This sequence encodes CASSLARQGNQPQHF.

This chain connects TRBV20-1 to TRBJ2-7; D is undetermined. The germline V gene encodes CDR1 DFQATT and CDR2 SNEGSKA (reference sequence). The V end lost 6 bases, the J end lost 4 bases, and 10 bases lay between the germline ends. The CDR3 covers 11 residues. The CDR3 DNA reads TGCAGTGCCAGGCCTAAATACGAGCAGTACTTC. It specifies CSARPKYEQYF.

This clonotype was observed a few times. The V and J genes are TRBV5-1 and TRBJ2-3, with D possibly matching TRBD2 (5 bases). V was trimmed by 4 bases and J by 1 base, leaving 16 bases between them. This CDR3 is built from 16 residues. Germline V CDR1 and CDR2: SGHRS, YFSETQ. Here the CDR3 DNA reads TGCGCCAGCAGCCCTGCTTTGGACTTCGGCACAGATACGCAGTATTTT. Translating gives CASSPALDFGTDTQYF.

The genes are TRBV7-2 and TRBJ1-4; a weak D match, TRBD1 (5 bases). This CDR3 region has 15 residues. Germline CDR1 SGHTA, CDR2 FQGNSA. V gave up 5 bases and J gave up 1 base, with 11 bases separating them. The CDR3 spells CASSARRGTNEKLFF. For the CDR3, the DNA is TGTGCCAGCAGCGCCCGGAGGGGAACTAATGAAAAACTGTTTTTT.

This clonotype occurred many times. The V call is TRBV28, the J call TRBJ1-2, with TRBD1 identical over 8 bases. J lost 8 bases, V lost 6 bases, and 8 bases had no gene match. CDR1 MDHEN and CDR2 SYDVKM come from the germline V gene. The CDR3 is 13 amino acids. As DNA, the CDR3 is TGTGCCAGCAGCCCCGGACAGGGCGAGGGCTACACCTTC. Translated: CASSPGQGEGYTF.

The chain employs TRBV24-1 and TRBJ1-5; D is possibly TRBD1 (5 bases). CDR3 length: 12 residues. Germline V gene lookup returns CDR1 KGHDR and CDR2 SFDVKD. V was trimmed by 10 bases and J by 5 bases, leaving 11 bases between them. CDR3 protein: CATQGEHQPQHF. CDR3 bases: TGTGCCACTCAAGGGGAACATCAGCCCCAGCATTTT.

This clonotype was recorded only once. This sequence joins TRBV6-2 or TRBV6-3 and TRBJ2-5, with unresolved D. V lost 5 bases and J lost 3, with 10 bases in between. Germline assignment: CDR1 MNHEY and CDR2 SVGEGT. This CDR3 comprises 13 residues. This CDR3 reads CASSPTLKETQYF. The DNA of the CDR3 is TGTGCCAGCAGTCCCACCTTGAAAGAGACCCAGTACTTC.

The chain combines TRBV2 with TRBJ2-7; 7 bases fit TRBD1. Germline V lookup: CDR1 SNHLY, CDR2 FYNNEI. V shed 7 bases, J shed 2 bases, and the junction held 5 bases outside the gene matches. The CDR3 length is 13 residues. CDR3 sequence: CASIKDRTYEQYF. The CDR3 nucleotides are TGTGCCAGCATTAAGGACAGGACCTACGAGCAGTACTTC.

V is TRBV7-9 and J is TRBJ2-7; 7 nucleotides line up with TRBD2. CDR1 and CDR2 from the germline V gene are SEHNR and FQNEAQ (reference sequence). Unmatched junction bases numbered 5, after V lost 1 base and J lost 5 bases. There are 14 residues in the CDR3. CDR3 nucleotides: TGTGCCAGCAGCTTAGGCGGGAGTGCCCACGAGCAGTACTTC. Residues: CASSLGGSAHEQYF.

The rearrangement joins TRBV29-1 to TRBJ1-2, with D unclear. The CDR3 sequence is 10 residues long. Germline CDR1 reads SQVTM; CDR2 reads ANQGSEA. The germline V and J ends were trimmed by 2 bases and 6 bases, with 4 bases remaining between them. CDR3 DNA sequence: TGCAGCGTTGAAAGGGATGGCTACACCTTC. Translated: CSVERDGYTF.

This clonotype was seen a handful of times. The gene calls are TRBV7-8 and TRBJ2-1; D is perhaps TRBD2 (6 bases). This CDR3 is built from 13 residues. V gave up 8 bases and J gave up 8 bases, with 16 bases separating them. Germline V gives CDR1 SGHVS, CDR2 FQNEAQ. CDR3 residues: CASAWGGHYEQFF. CDR3 DNA sequence: TGTGCCAGCGCGTGGGGAGGTCACTATGAGCAGTTCTTC.